Shown below are 21 T cell receptor beta chains from a single sample sequenced in a study of response to subunit inactivated influenza vaccine. TCRdb analysed the RT-PCR reads with MiXCR anew, one entry per CDR3 protein. The data show approximately 730,000 distinct CDR3 sequences, with approximately 14% seen just once and approximately 6.5% held by the top ten. The sequences come from PBMCs from blood, collected 14 days before vaccination. Receptors originate from a man aged 50 to 60 who received an inactivated influenza vaccine.

A few counts support this clonotype. V and J are TRBV7-2 and TRBJ2-1; D ambiguous. The length of the CDR3 is 14 residues. In germline, CDR1 is SGHTA, CDR2 FQGNSA. The germline V and J ends were trimmed by 4 bases and 1 base, with 8 bases remaining between them. The CDR3 sequence: CASSSDRSYNEQFF. CDR3 bases: TGTGCCAGCAGCTCAGATAGGTCCTACAATGAGCAGTTCTTC.

The V gene is TRBV29-1, the J gene TRBJ2-5; D is undetermined. Between the trimmed V and J ends, which lost 7 bases and 7 bases, there was a span of 10 bases. The CDR3 is 10 residues long. Germline V gene lookup returns CDR1 SQVTM and CDR2 ANQGSEA. In DNA, the CDR3 is TGCAGCGCAGTGATCTTGACCCAGTACTTC. It translates to CSAVILTQYF.

This chain uses TRBV29-1 with TRBJ2-2; 7 nucleotides match TRBD1. Per the germline V gene, CDR1 is SQVTM and CDR2 is ANQGSEA. V lost 5 bases and J lost 1; bases outside the gene matches: 7. CDR3 length equals 15 residues. The CDR3: CSVLPQGVNTGELFF. CDR3 nucleotides: TGCAGCGTTCTTCCCCAGGGGGTGAACACCGGGGAGCTGTTTTTT.

This sequence joins TRBV9 and TRBJ2-2, with 8 bases matching TRBD2. This CDR3 is built from 13 residues. V trimming: 6 bases; J trimming: 6 bases; junction bases outside the gene matches: 4. The germline CDR1 and CDR2 sequences are SGDLS and YYNGEE. The DNA for the CDR3 is TGTGCCAGCACCGGGACTAGTGCCGGGGAGCTGTTTTTT. It codes for CASTGTSAGELFF.

This chain joins TRBV5-1 and TRBJ2-3, with D perhaps TRBD2 (6 bases). CDR1 is SGHRS and CDR2 is YFSETQ in the germline V gene. This CDR3 is 14 amino acids long. V lost 5 bases and J lost 6, with 16 bases in between. The DNA of the CDR3 is TGCGCCAGCAGGGATTGGACTACCCGGGATACGCAGTATTTT. Its translation is CASRDWTTRDTQYF.

V and J are TRBV6-1 and TRBJ2-5; possibly TRBD1 for D (5 bases). The V end lost 7 bases, the J end lost 5 bases, and 11 bases lay between the germline ends. Germline CDR1 and CDR2: MNHNS and SASEGT. CDR3 length equals 12 residues. CDR3 bases: TGTGCCAGCATGACCCCAGGGGAGACCCAGTACTTC. This sequence encodes CASMTPGETQYF.

V is TRBV7-8 and J is TRBJ2-1; possible D gene TRBD2, 6 bases. Trimming left V 5 bases short and J 0 bases short, with 17 bases between. The CDR3 has 17 residues. The germline gives CDR1 SGHVS, CDR2 FQNEAQ. DNA for the CDR3: TGTGCCAGCAGCCCCTCAGGTGGGAGGAGCTCCTACAATGAGCAGTTCTTC. Amino acid sequence: CASSPSGGRSSYNEQFF.

V is TRBV7-2 and J is TRBJ2-1; D gene unclear. V gave up 5 bases and J gave up 3 bases, with 8 bases separating them. Germline V gives CDR1 SGHTA, CDR2 FQGNSA. This CDR3 is built from 13 residues. The CDR3 nucleotides read TGTGCCAGCAGCATCTGGGGCTACAATGAGCAGTTCTTC. This translates into CASSIWGYNEQFF.

The rearrangement uses TRBV6-2 or TRBV6-3 and TRBJ1-1; D possibly corresponds to TRBD1 (6 bases). From germline, CDR1 is MNHEY and CDR2 SVGEGT. Trimming pared 10 bases from V and 0 bases from J, leaving 9 bases between. The CDR3 covers 12 residues. The CDR3 reads CAIGQMNTEAFF. The DNA of the CDR3 is TGTGCCATAGGACAGATGAACACTGAAGCTTTCTTT.

The chain combines TRBV12-3 or TRBV12-4 with TRBJ1-3, with 7 bases that match TRBD1. This CDR3 comprises 15 residues. V was pared by 5 bases and J by 1 base, with 5 bases of the junction left unmatched. The CDR3 nucleotides read TGTGCCAGCAGTCGACAGGGTACGTCTGGAAACACCATATATTTT. Protein: CASSRQGTSGNTIYF.

Only a few counts were recorded for this clonotype. The chain joins TRBV28 to TRBJ2-1; D not certain. Trimming stripped 2 bases from V and 10 bases from J, with 9 bases between. CDR3 length: 12 amino acids. Per germline, CDR1 MDHEN and CDR2 SYDVKM. In DNA, the CDR3 is TGTGCCAGCAGTTTAAGGCCCTCGGAGCAGTTCTTC. Protein product: CASSLRPSEQFF.

This clonotype was seen only a few times. The chain combines TRBV7-8 with TRBJ1-1, with D tentatively TRBD1 (5 bases). Trimming took off 8 bases at V and 11 bases at J, with 18 bases between the two ends. This CDR3 comprises 12 residues. CDR1 SGHVS and CDR2 FQNEAQ come from the germline V gene. The CDR3 spells CASRSGQNRAFF. In nucleotides, the CDR3 is TGTGCCAGCCGGTCCGGACAAAACAGGGCTTTCTTT. Using reference TRBV7-8 and TRBJ1-1 for the parts outside the CDR3, the full variable domain is GAGVSQSPRYKVAKRGQDVALRCDPISGHVSLFWYQQALGQGPEFLTYFQNEAQLDKSGLPSDRFFAERPEGSVSTLKIQRTQQEDSAVYLCASRSGQNRAFFGQGTRLTVV.

The chain joins TRBV12-3 or TRBV12-4 to TRBJ1-1; D is unresolved. The length of the CDR3 is 14 residues. With 2 bases removed from V and 3 bases from J, the gap between germline ends came to 10 bases. The CDR3 region has the DNA TGTGCCAGCAGTTTAAGGAGGCTGGACACTGAAGCTTTCTTT. It codes for CASSLRRLDTEAFF.

This clonotype was seen at least ten times. The chain has TRBV20-1 and TRBJ2-3; D not certain. Germline loops: CDR1 DFQATT, CDR2 SNEGSKA (reference sequence). The V end lost 3 bases, the J end lost 2 bases, and 15 bases lay between the germline ends. This CDR3 region has 15 residues. CDR3 coding DNA: TGCAGTGCTAGTGTCTCCCAGACTCACACAGATACGCAGTATTTT. Protein: CSASVSQTHTDTQYF.

This clonotype has more than one count but fewer than ten. This chain links TRBV7-2 with TRBJ2-3; D not resolved. This CDR3 comprises 14 residues. With 6 bases removed from V and 4 bases from J, the gap between germline ends came to 14 bases. Germline CDR1 SGHTA, CDR2 FQGNSA. In nucleotides, the CDR3 is TGTGCCAGCAGTAGCCCCCCAGGTGCAGATACGCAGTATTTT. It yields the protein CASSSPPGADTQYF.

This clonotype appeared a few times. The gene calls are TRBV11-2 and TRBJ2-3; D not certain. This CDR3 comprises 10 residues. The germline V gene encodes CDR1 SGHAT and CDR2 FQNNGV. The V end lost 9 bases, the J end lost 5 bases, and 6 bases lay between the germline ends. The CDR3 protein is CARSGDTQYF. CDR3 DNA: TGTGCCAGATCGGGAGATACGCAGTATTTT.

This clonotype was recorded a few times. The chain uses TRBV29-1 and TRBJ1-1; D gene ambiguous. This CDR3 contains 9 residues. V was pared by 7 bases and J by 10 bases, with 10 bases between. Germline values: CDR1 SQVTM, CDR2 ANQGSEA. The CDR3 region is CSDSPGAFF. In DNA, the CDR3 is TGCAGCGACTCACCGGGAGCTTTCTTT.

This chain connects TRBV28 to TRBJ2-1; 13 bases are shared with TRBD2. The germline V gene encodes CDR1 MDHEN and CDR2 SYDVKM. Unmatched junction bases numbered 5, after V lost 7 bases and J lost 2 bases. This CDR3 contains 16 residues. The CDR3 protein is CASITSGGAPYNEQFF. The CDR3 DNA reads TGTGCCAGCATCACTAGCGGGGGGGCCCCCTACAATGAGCAGTTCTTC. The whole variable domain, remainder taken from reference TRBV28 and TRBJ2-1, is DVKVTQSSRYLVKRTGEKVFLECVQDMDHENMFWYRQDPGLGLRLIYFSYDVKMKEKGDIPEGYSVSREKKERFSLILESASTNQTSMYLCASITSGGAPYNEQFFGPGTRLTVL.

This clonotype has at least ten counts. This chain connects TRBV13 to TRBJ2-3, with D perhaps TRBD1 (6 bases). Germline CDR1 and CDR2: PRHDT and FYEKMQ (reference sequence). The CDR3 is made up of 21 amino acids. The ends were cut back, 2 bases at V and 3 bases at J, with 30 bases in the middle. For the CDR3, the DNA is TGTGCCAGCAGCTTACCTTTAGCAGAAACAGGGACCACCAGAGAGACAGATACGCAGTATTTT. This gives the protein CASSLPLAETGTTRETDTQYF.

This clonotype was detected many times. The chain combines TRBV12-3 or TRBV12-4 with TRBJ2-3; TRBD2 aligns across 11 bases. After removal of 6 bases from V and 2 bases from J, the junction contained 1 base not matched to a gene. The CDR3 loop spans 14 amino acids. The CDR3, as DNA: TGTGCCAGCAGACTAGCGGGGGACACAGATACGCAGTATTTT. Amino acid sequence: CASRLAGDTDTQYF.

Only a few counts were recorded for this clonotype. The J gene is TRBJ2-3, the V gene TRBV13; no firm D call. The CDR3 sequence is 14 residues long. CDR1 and CDR2 from the germline V gene are PRHDT and FYEKMQ (reference sequence). V lost 5 bases, J lost 4 bases, and 13 bases lay in between. The CDR3 here is CASSPRMASDTQYF. CDR3 in DNA: TGTGCCAGCAGCCCCCGAATGGCTTCAGATACGCAGTATTTT.